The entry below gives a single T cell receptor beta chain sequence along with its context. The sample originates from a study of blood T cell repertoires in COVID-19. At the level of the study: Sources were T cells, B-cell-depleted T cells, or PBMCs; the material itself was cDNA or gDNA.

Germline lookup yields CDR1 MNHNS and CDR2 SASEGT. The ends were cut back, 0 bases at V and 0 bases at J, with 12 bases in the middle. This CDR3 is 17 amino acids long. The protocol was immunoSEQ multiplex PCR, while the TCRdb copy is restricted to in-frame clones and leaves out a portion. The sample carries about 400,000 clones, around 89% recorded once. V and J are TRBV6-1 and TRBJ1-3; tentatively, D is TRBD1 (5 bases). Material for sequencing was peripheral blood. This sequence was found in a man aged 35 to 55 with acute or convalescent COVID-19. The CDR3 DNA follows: TGTGCCAGCAGTGAAGCGGTGGGGGGAAGCTCTGGAAACACCATATATTTT. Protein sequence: CASSEAVGGSSGNTIYF.